These 13 T cell receptor beta chains share one sample of origin, sequenced in a study of cytomegalovirus exposure and HLA in healthy donors (dated by TCRdb to between 2016 and 2019). The library was built by means of the immunoSEQ multiplex PCR assay. For the multiplex PCR, a mixture combining 60 forward primers for TCR Vbeta segments and 13 reverse primers for TCR Jbeta segments was used. TCRdb holds this immuneACCESS table with in-frame rearrangements only. Some clones are missing; in checked studies, unresolved V genes explain under half, and the rest has no known cause. The sample includes 150,000 to 200,000 clones, with roughly 80% observed a single time. The ten largest account for over 3% of the sample. The sample was PBMCs. These receptors were taken from a female donor in good health and CMV-seronegative.

This clone occurred once. The chain has TRBV19 and TRBJ2-2; D may be TRBD1 (5 bases). The CDR3 has 16 amino acids. V was pared by 5 bases and J by 4 bases, with 17 bases between. CDR1 and CDR2 from the germline V gene are LNHDA and SQIVND (reference sequence). The CDR3 region has the DNA TGTGCCAGTAGTCCATCTAATCAGGGTTTCACCGGGGAGCTGTTTTTT. Protein product: CASSPSNQGFTGELFF. The full variable domain, its missing parts supplied by reference TRBV19 and TRBJ2-2, is DGGITQSPKYLFRKEGQNVTLSCEQNLNHDAMYWYRQDPGQGLRLIYYSQIVNDFQKGDIAEGYSVSREKKESFPLTVTSAQKNPTAFYLCASSPSNQGFTGELFFGEGSRLTVL.

The V and J genes are TRBV5-1 and TRBJ1-4, with 8 positions matching TRBD1. This CDR3 contains 22 residues. The V segment lost 0 bases and the J segment 3 bases; nucleotides outside the gene matches: 22. Germline V gene sequence: CDR1 SGHRS, CDR2 YFSETQ. The CDR3 DNA follows: TGCGCCAGCAGCTTGGAAGGGGCAGGGGGCGAGTACCGCGCTGAAGCTAATGAAAAACTGTTTTTT. It codes for CASSLEGAGGEYRAEANEKLFF.

The table lists this clone with a count of one. J is TRBJ1-5 and V is TRBV7-3; no definite D call. The CDR3 runs 17 residues. CDR1 and CDR2 (germline): SGHTA, FQGTGA. The V gene lost 5 bases and the J gene lost 4 bases, with 21 bases spanning the gap. CDR3 residues: CASSPDPREEENQPQHF. The DNA for the CDR3 is TGTGCCAGCAGCCCCGACCCCCGGGAGGAAGAAAATCAGCCCCAGCATTTT.

This sequence joins TRBV29-1 and TRBJ2-2; D is undetermined. V lost 4 bases, J lost 6 bases, and 9 bases lay in between. This CDR3 spans 12 amino acids. Germline lookup yields CDR1 SQVTM and CDR2 ANQGSEA. CDR3: CSVVNTPGELFF. The CDR3 DNA reads as TGCAGCGTTGTCAACACCCCCGGGGAGCTGTTTTTT.

This clone has only one observation. The J gene is TRBJ1-2, the V gene TRBV29-1; 9 positions agree with TRBD1. The CDR3 has 13 amino acids. The V and J ends lost 7 bases and 8 bases, in that order; junction bases with no gene match: 11. Looked up from germline, CDR1 is SQVTM and CDR2 is ANQGSEA. CDR3 loop: CSGEDSGTGGYTF. The CDR3 DNA sequence: TGCAGCGGCGAGGACTCCGGGACAGGGGGCTACACCTTC. The full variable domain, with the rest looked up from reference TRBV29-1 and TRBJ1-2, is SAVISQKPSRDICQRGTSLTIQCQVDSQVTMMFWYRQQPGQSLTLIATANQGSEATYESGFVIDKFPISRPNLTFSTLTVSNMSPEDSSIYLCSGEDSGTGGYTFGSGTRLTVV.

The V call is TRBV25-1, the J call TRBJ2-2; the D is unclear. Trimming left V 1 base short and J 1 base short, with 7 bases between. The CDR3 totals 15 residues. Per germline, CDR1 MGHDK and CDR2 SYGVNS. CDR3: CASSESVRNTGELFF. The CDR3 DNA reads as TGTGCCAGCAGTGAATCAGTCCGGAACACCGGGGAGCTGTTTTTT.

The gene calls are TRBV7-9 and TRBJ1-1; the D gene is possibly TRBD1 (6 bases). The CDR3 runs 14 residues. Germline CDR1 is SEHNR and CDR2 is FQNEAQ (reference sequence). V was pared by 5 bases and J by 6 bases, with 16 bases between. The CDR3 DNA reads as TGTGCCAGCAGCATACCCAGGGGAAGCTCTGAAGCTTTCTTT. Protein: CASSIPRGSSEAFF.

The rearrangement joins TRBV19 to TRBJ2-1, with D maybe TRBD2 (5 bases). Between the trimmed V and J ends, which lost 5 bases and 7 bases, there was a span of 12 bases. Germline values: CDR1 LNHDA, CDR2 SQIVND (reference sequence). The CDR3 is 13 residues long. The CDR3 nucleotides read TGTGCCAGTAGTTCGGTGGGAGTTAATGAGCAGTTCTTC. This codes for CASSSVGVNEQFF. Variable domain in full (rest from reference TRBV19 and TRBJ2-1): DGGITQSPKYLFRKEGQNVTLSCEQNLNHDAMYWYRQDPGQGLRLIYYSQIVNDFQKGDIAEGYSVSREKKESFPLTVTSAQKNPTAFYLCASSSVGVNEQFFGPGTRLTVL.

The chain employs TRBV6-5 and TRBJ1-4; the D is unclear. Trimming removed 5 bases at V and 0 bases at J, with 10 bases between. The CDR3 runs to 15 residues. Germline loops: CDR1 MNHEY, CDR2 SVGAGI. The CDR3 spells CASSPSGATNEKLFF. CDR3 nucleotides: TGTGCCAGCAGTCCCAGCGGGGCAACTAATGAAAAACTGTTTTTT.

This chain joins TRBV18 and TRBJ1-3, with D maybe TRBD1 (5 bases). The CDR3 sequence is 15 residues long. CDR1 KGHSH and CDR2 LQKENI come from the germline V gene. Trimming cost V 2 bases and J 0 bases, with 8 bases left between them. The CDR3 is CASSPKTDSGNTIYF. CDR3 nucleotide sequence: TGTGCCAGCTCACCAAAGACAGACTCTGGAAACACCATATATTTT.

This chain joins TRBV6-1 and TRBJ1-5; D is undetermined. This CDR3 spans 15 amino acids. CDR1 is MNHNS, CDR2 SASEGT, per germline. Trimming removed 0 bases at V and 7 bases at J, with 13 bases between. CDR3 loop: CASSEAFEREQPQHF. Here the CDR3 DNA reads TGTGCCAGCAGTGAAGCATTCGAGAGGGAACAGCCCCAGCATTTT.

CDR3 nucleotides: TGTGCCAGCAGGACAGGCACCTACAATGAGCAGTTCTTC. It translates to CASRTGTYNEQFF. J is TRBJ2-1 and V is TRBV5-4, with D maybe TRBD1 (6 bases). Germline V gene lookup returns CDR1 SGHNT and CDR2 YYREEE (reference sequence). The V end lost 5 bases, the J end lost 2 bases, and 8 bases lay between the germline ends. This CDR3 is 13 amino acids long. Filled out from reference TRBV5-4 and TRBJ2-1, the complete variable domain reads ETGVTQSPTHLIKTRGQQVTLRCSSQSGHNTVSWYQQALGQGPQFIFQYYREEENGRGNFPPRFSGLQFPNYSSELNVNALELDDSALYLCASRTGTYNEQFFGPGTRLTVL.

This rearrangement joins TRBV7-2 to TRBJ1-4; 11 nucleotides align to TRBD1. There are 15 residues in the CDR3. Per germline, CDR1 SGHTA and CDR2 FQGNSA. Unmatched junction bases numbered 7, after V lost 5 bases and J lost 8 bases. CDR3 region: CASSRRDRGSEKLFF. Here the CDR3 DNA reads TGTGCCAGCAGCCGACGGGACAGGGGGTCGGAAAAACTGTTTTTT.